Reported below is one TCR beta chain. The sample contains more than one DNA sequence encoding this CDR3. These data originate in a study of T cell changes during pregnancy in multiple sclerosis. Here immunoSEQ multiplex PCR was the method, and the copy in TCRdb shows in-frame clones only, minus some. The sample holds around 36,000 clones, 91% seen once. This CDR3 has 14 residues. Trimming took 4 bases from V and 8 from J; bases not matched to a gene: 3. CDR1 and CDR2 from the germline V gene are MNHEY and SMNVEV (reference sequence). The V call is TRBV27, the J call TRBJ1-4, with 11 positions matching TRBD1. Specimen: CD8+ T cells from peripheral blood mononuclear cells, collected before pregnancy. The receptor was derived from a female donor with multiple sclerosis, enrolled in a pregnancy study. The CDR3 here is CASSWGTGGEKLFF. The CDR3 DNA is TGTGCCAGCAGTTGGGGGACAGGGGGGGAAAAACTGTTTTTT.